These T cell receptor beta chains were read from a single sample in a study of T cell repertoires in ileal Crohn's disease. Sequenced by immunoSEQ multiplex PCR; TCRdb stores in-frame clones only, minus some. This sample carries approximately 27,000 clones, about 81% of them seen once, and the ten largest clones take around 5.6%. Sequenced: ileal tissue. All receptors come from an adult with Crohn's disease. CDR3s include the opening cysteine and the closing phenylalanine or tryptophan. A D gene is named only where the DNA matches it firmly. Clone size is shown for a subset of rows, as once, few, many or a class of expanded clone.

abundance: NA
d_gene: NA
v_gene: TRBV7-2
j_gene: TRBJ1-1
CDR3aa: CASRGWDFEAFF
CDR3nt: TGTGCCAGCAGGGGGTGGGACTTTGAAGCTTTCTTT

abundance: NA
d_gene: TRBD1
v_gene: TRBV19
j_gene: TRBJ2-7
CDR3aa: CASSTQQGARSYEQYF
CDR3nt: TGTGCCAGTAGTACACAACAGGGGGCGCGGTCCTACGAGCAGTACTTC

abundance: NA
d_gene: TRBD1
v_gene: TRBV5-1
j_gene: TRBJ2-7
CDR3aa: CASSTGGTGGEQYF
CDR3nt: TGCGCCAGCAGCACCGGGGGAACAGGGGGCGAGCAGTACTTC

abundance: NA
d_gene: TRBD2
v_gene: TRBV2
j_gene: TRBJ2-3
CDR3aa: CASSPQGGRTDTQYF
CDR3nt: TGTGCCAGCAGTCCTCAGGGAGGGAGGACAGATACGCAGTATTTT

abundance: NA
d_gene: TRBD1
v_gene: TRBV7-9
j_gene: TRBJ1-2
CDR3aa: CASSIKGQGAYGYTF
CDR3nt: TGTGCCAGCTCGATTAAGGGTCAGGGGGCCTATGGCTACACCTTC

abundance: NA
d_gene: NA
v_gene: TRBV18
j_gene: TRBJ1-6
CDR3aa: CASSPGRDSPLHF
CDR3nt: TGTGCCAGCTCACCAGGGAGAGATTCACCCCTCCACTTT

abundance: NA
d_gene: NA
v_gene: TRBV27
j_gene: TRBJ1-1
CDR3aa: CASVGAGGVTEAFF
CDR3nt: TGTGCCAGCGTGGGGGCCGGTGGGGTGACTGAAGCTTTCTTT

abundance: NA
d_gene: TRBD2
v_gene: TRBV7-8
j_gene: TRBJ2-1
CDR3aa: CASSPLAGGPGEQFF
CDR3nt: TGTGCCAGCAGCCCGCTTGCGGGGGGACCGGGTGAGCAGTTCTTC

abundance: NA
d_gene: NA
v_gene: TRBV7-2
j_gene: TRBJ1-3
CDR3aa: CATEGRGYTIYF
CDR3nt: TGTGCCACGGAGGGCCGGGGGTACACCATATATTTT

abundance: NA
d_gene: TRBD2
v_gene: TRBV6-1
j_gene: TRBJ2-7
CDR3aa: CASSEASGGTYEQYF
CDR3nt: TGTGCCAGCAGTGAAGCTAGCGGGGGGACCTACGAGCAGTACTTC

abundance: NA
d_gene: TRBD2
v_gene: TRBV7-9
j_gene: TRBJ2-7
CDR3aa: CASSFPAGGPVEQYF
CDR3nt: TGTGCCAGCAGCTTCCCAGCGGGGGGGCCGGTCGAGCAGTACTTC

abundance: NA
d_gene: TRBD2
v_gene: TRBV2
j_gene: TRBJ2-7
CDR3aa: CASTRRASGGETFYEQYF
CDR3nt: TGTGCCAGCACCAGAAGAGCTAGCGGGGGCGAAACTTTCTACGAGCAGTACTTC

abundance: NA
d_gene: NA
v_gene: TRBV5-4
j_gene: TRBJ2-3
CDR3aa: CASSLVAADTQYF
CDR3nt: TGTGCCAGCAGCTTGGTTGCGGCAGATACGCAGTATTTT

abundance: NA
d_gene: NA
v_gene: TRBV4-2
j_gene: TRBJ2-7
CDR3aa: CASSQDYGGSYEQYF
CDR3nt: TGTGCCAGCAGCCAAGATTACGGCGGCAGCTACGAGCAGTACTTC

abundance: NA
d_gene: NA
v_gene: TRBV7-3
j_gene: TRBJ2-2
CDR3aa: CASSLYSGPLGGPGELFF
CDR3nt: TGTGCCAGCAGCTTATACTCAGGGCCCCTCGGTGGACCCGGGGAGCTGTTTTTT

abundance: NA
d_gene: TRBD2
v_gene: TRBV30
j_gene: TRBJ2-3
CDR3aa: CAFRLAGGTDTQYF
CDR3nt: TGTGCCTTTCGACTAGCGGGGGGCACAGATACGCAGTATTTT

abundance: NA
d_gene: NA
v_gene: TRBV29-1
j_gene: TRBJ1-2
CDR3aa: CSVDRRGNYGYTF
CDR3nt: TGCAGCGTTGATCGAAGGGGAAACTATGGCTACACCTTC

abundance: NA
d_gene: NA
v_gene: TRBV25-1
j_gene: TRBJ2-2
CDR3aa: CASQGHLNTGELFF
CDR3nt: TGTGCCAGCCAGGGACACCTGAACACCGGGGAGCTGTTTTTT

abundance: NA
d_gene: TRBD1
v_gene: TRBV2
j_gene: TRBJ2-7
CDR3aa: CASNRQGSYEQYF
CDR3nt: TGTGCCAGCAACCGACAGGGTTCCTACGAGCAGTACTTC

abundance: NA
d_gene: TRBD2
v_gene: TRBV11-3
j_gene: TRBJ2-1
CDR3aa: CASAPGGGALANEQFF
CDR3nt: TGTGCCAGCGCCCCGGGCGGGGGGGCCCTCGCCAATGAGCAGTTCTTC

abundance: once
d_gene: TRBD1
v_gene: TRBV25-1
j_gene: TRBJ1-2
CDR3aa: CASSGHRGGYGYTF
CDR3nt: TGTGCCAGCAGTGGACACAGGGGAGGCTATGGCTACACCTTC

abundance: NA
d_gene: NA
v_gene: TRBV27
j_gene: TRBJ1-6
CDR3aa: CASSFLTVDNSPLHF
CDR3nt: TGTGCCAGCAGTTTCTTAACAGTAGATAATTCACCCCTCCACTTT

abundance: NA
d_gene: TRBD1
v_gene: TRBV7-2
j_gene: TRBJ2-7
CDR3aa: CASSPMTGSSYEQYF
CDR3nt: TGTGCCAGCAGCCCCATGACAGGGAGCTCCTACGAGCAGTACTTC

abundance: NA
d_gene: NA
v_gene: TRBV6-1
j_gene: TRBJ2-7
CDR3aa: CASSDGGSFHYEQYF
CDR3nt: TGTGCCAGCAGTGACGGGGGATCGTTTCACTACGAGCAGTACTTC

abundance: NA
d_gene: NA
v_gene: TRBV18
j_gene: TRBJ1-1
CDR3aa: CASSRDFAGLGTEAFF
CDR3nt: TGTGCCAGCTCACGTGATTTCGCAGGGCTGGGCACTGAAGCTTTCTTT

abundance: NA
d_gene: NA
v_gene: TRBV5-6
j_gene: TRBJ2-1
CDR3aa: CASSLVGEQFF
CDR3nt: TGTGCCAGCAGCTTGGTCGGTGAGCAGTTCTTC

abundance: NA
d_gene: TRBD2
v_gene: TRBV12-5
j_gene: TRBJ2-3
CDR3aa: CASGHGLAGGTDTQYF
CDR3nt: TGTGCTAGTGGCCACGGACTAGCGGGGGGGACAGATACGCAGTATTTT

abundance: NA
d_gene: TRBD1
v_gene: TRBV13
j_gene: TRBJ1-2
CDR3aa: CASSFRGLGGYTF
CDR3nt: TGTGCCAGCAGCTTCAGGGGGTTAGGTGGCTACACCTTC

abundance: NA
d_gene: NA
v_gene: TRBV6-1
j_gene: TRBJ1-2
CDR3aa: CASSEAEGFMNGYTF
CDR3nt: TGTGCCAGCAGTGAAGCGGAGGGCTTTATGAATGGCTACACCTTC

abundance: NA
d_gene: TRBD2
v_gene: TRBV2
j_gene: TRBJ2-3
CDR3aa: CASSVAGARGDTQYF
CDR3nt: TGTGCCAGCAGCGTAGCGGGGGCCCGAGGGGATACGCAGTATTTT

abundance: NA
d_gene: TRBD2
v_gene: TRBV9
j_gene: TRBJ2-5
CDR3aa: CASSVATSGNQETQYF
CDR3nt: TGTGCCAGCAGCGTAGCTACTAGCGGGAACCAAGAGACCCAGTACTTC

abundance: medium-sized
d_gene: NA
v_gene: TRBV27
j_gene: TRBJ2-2
CDR3aa: CASSTSGIGTGELFF
CDR3nt: TGTGCCAGCAGTACCTCAGGGATTGGCACCGGGGAGCTGTTTTTT

abundance: NA
d_gene: NA
v_gene: TRBV13
j_gene: TRBJ2-2
CDR3aa: CASSLGRVGELFF
CDR3nt: TGTGCCAGCAGCTTAGGTCGAGTCGGGGAGCTGTTTTTT

abundance: NA
d_gene: TRBD1
v_gene: TRBV9
j_gene: TRBJ1-6
CDR3aa: CASSPRTGGDSPLHF
CDR3nt: TGTGCCAGCAGCCCCCGGACAGGGGGCGATTCACCCCTCCACTTT

abundance: NA
d_gene: NA
v_gene: TRBV19
j_gene: TRBJ1-3
CDR3aa: CASSARGYSGNTIYF
CDR3nt: TGTGCCAGTAGCGCAAGGGGGTACTCTGGAAACACCATATATTTT

abundance: NA
d_gene: TRBD1
v_gene: TRBV19
j_gene: TRBJ1-5
CDR3aa: CASRHDRGRNQPQHF
CDR3nt: TGTGCCAGTAGACATGACAGGGGCCGCAATCAGCCCCAGCATTTT

abundance: few
d_gene: NA
v_gene: TRBV18
j_gene: TRBJ1-5
CDR3aa: CASSPIIIGGTASNQPQHF
CDR3nt: TGTGCCAGCTCACCAATTATAATTGGGGGGACGGCGAGCAATCAGCCCCAGCATTTT

abundance: NA
d_gene: NA
v_gene: TRBV9
j_gene: TRBJ2-2
CDR3aa: CASSVDPGSNTGELFF
CDR3nt: TGTGCCAGCAGCGTAGATCCAGGGTCGAACACCGGGGAGCTGTTTTTT

abundance: NA
d_gene: TRBD1
v_gene: TRBV11-2
j_gene: TRBJ2-5
CDR3aa: CASSATGGRETQYF
CDR3nt: TGTGCCAGCAGCGCAACAGGGGGCCGGGAGACCCAGTACTTC

abundance: NA
d_gene: NA
v_gene: TRBV12-5
j_gene: TRBJ2-5
CDR3aa: CASGFPGGVQETQYF
CDR3nt: TGTGCTAGTGGTTTCCCCGGCGGGGTCCAAGAGACCCAGTACTTC

abundance: once
d_gene: NA
v_gene: TRBV6-1
j_gene: TRBJ1-5
CDR3aa: CASSERGGVYSNQPQHF
CDR3nt: TGTGCCAGCAGTGAACGGGGGGGAGTTTATAGCAATCAGCCCCAGCATTTT

abundance: NA
d_gene: NA
v_gene: TRBV21-1
j_gene: TRBJ2-7
CDR3aa: CASSNGRGLTDYEQYF
CDR3nt: TGTGCCAGCAGCAATGGCCGGGGACTGACAGATTACGAGCAGTACTTC

abundance: NA
d_gene: NA
v_gene: TRBV27
j_gene: TRBJ2-5
CDR3aa: CASSSLYLTRRYEETQYF
CDR3nt: TGTGCCAGCAGTTCTCTATACTTGACTAGGCGATACGAAGAGACCCAGTACTTC

abundance: NA
d_gene: TRBD1
v_gene: TRBV29-1
j_gene: TRBJ1-1
CDR3aa: CSVQVGTGGTEAFF
CDR3nt: TGCAGCGTGCAAGTCGGGACAGGGGGCACTGAAGCTTTCTTT

abundance: NA
d_gene: TRBD2
v_gene: TRBV7-9
j_gene: TRBJ2-3
CDR3aa: CASGTAGEGTDTQYF
CDR3nt: TGTGCCAGCGGTACGGCGGGGGAGGGCACAGATACGCAGTATTTT

abundance: NA
d_gene: NA
v_gene: TRBV6-5
j_gene: TRBJ1-2
CDR3aa: CASSYMEEAMYGYTF
CDR3nt: TGTGCCAGCAGTTACATGGAGGAGGCTATGTATGGCTACACCTTC

abundance: once
d_gene: TRBD1
v_gene: TRBV6-5
j_gene: TRBJ1-2
CDR3aa: CASRTGQGPYGYTF
CDR3nt: TGTGCCAGCAGGACGGGACAGGGACCTTATGGCTACACCTTC

abundance: NA
d_gene: TRBD2
v_gene: TRBV5-4
j_gene: TRBJ2-1
CDR3aa: CASSGKTSGNYNEQFF
CDR3nt: TGTGCCAGCAGCGGAAAGACTAGCGGGAACTACAATGAGCAGTTCTTC

abundance: NA
d_gene: NA
v_gene: TRBV27
j_gene: TRBJ2-7
CDR3aa: CASSSPPGEQYF
CDR3nt: TGTGCCAGCAGTAGTCCGCCAGGAGAGCAGTACTTC

abundance: medium-sized
d_gene: NA
v_gene: TRBV19
j_gene: TRBJ2-4
CDR3aa: CASSIDQQPLAKNIQYF
CDR3nt: TGTGCCAGTAGTATAGATCAACAGCCTCTAGCCAAAAACATTCAGTACTTC

abundance: few
d_gene: TRBD1
v_gene: TRBV7-9
j_gene: TRBJ2-2
CDR3aa: CASSLVRGLNTGELFF
CDR3nt: TGTGCCAGCAGCTTAGTGAGGGGGCTGAACACCGGGGAGCTGTTTTTT

abundance: NA
d_gene: TRBD1
v_gene: TRBV10-3
j_gene: TRBJ1-6
CDR3aa: CAISGTGTGHNSPLHF
CDR3nt: TGTGCCATCAGTGGGACCGGGACAGGCCATAATTCACCCCTCCACTTT